The 20 T cell receptor beta chains below all came from one sample that was sequenced in a study of T cells after yellow fever vaccination. TCRdb reprocessed the 5' RACE reads with MiXCR, giving one entry per CDR3 protein. This sample carries 300,000 to 450,000 distinct CDR3 sequences, about 6.2% of them seen once, and the ten largest clones take approximately 15%. The sequencing here drew on PBMCs, taken 5 days after the yellow fever booster vaccination. The origin of the receptors is a man under 40 who received the YFV17D yellow fever vaccine.

This chain uses TRBV25-1 with TRBJ1-2; D is unresolved. The CDR3 totals 12 residues. Germline CDR1 MGHDK, CDR2 SYGVNS. Trimming left V 1 base short and J 7 bases short, with 7 bases between. Here the CDR3 reads CASSEFGSGYTF. The CDR3, as DNA: TGTGCCAGCAGTGAATTTGGGAGTGGCTACACCTTC.

The chain links TRBV27 to TRBJ1-2; 7 nucleotides align to TRBD1. Germline CDR1 and CDR2: MNHEY and SMNVEV (reference sequence). The V gene end was trimmed by 5 bases and the J gene end by 2 bases; junction bases not matched to a gene: 8. This CDR3 has 15 residues. CDR3 bases: TGTGCCAGCAGTCCGAGGGACAGACCAAACTATGGCTACACCTTC. It specifies CASSPRDRPNYGYTF.

This chain links TRBV10-3 with TRBJ1-6; 9 bases agree with TRBD1. Germline V gives CDR1 ENHRY, CDR2 SYGVKD. The CDR3 loop spans 14 amino acids. Trimming took 6 bases from V and 7 from J; bases not matched to a gene: 4. The CDR3 loop is CAIRTGGNNSPLHF. The CDR3 DNA reads as TGTGCCATCAGGACAGGGGGTAACAATTCACCCCTCCACTTT.

A few counts support this clonotype. The chain recombines TRBV10-3 with TRBJ2-7; 8 bases line up with TRBD2. Germline V gene lookup returns CDR1 ENHRY and CDR2 SYGVKD. Trimming at V came to 3 bases and at J to 5 bases, leaving 12 bases not matched to a gene. The CDR3 loop spans 16 amino acids. CDR3 coding DNA: TGTGCCATCAGTGACCTCACCGGGACTAGACCCAACGAGCAGTACTTC. It is translated as CAISDLTGTRPNEQYF.

This chain joins TRBV20-1 and TRBJ1-2; the match to TRBD1 covers 8 bases. The CDR3 is 14 amino acids. CDR1 is DFQATT, CDR2 SNEGSKA, per germline (reference sequence). The J segment lost 4 bases and the V segment lost 6 bases, leaving 10 bases of the junction unmatched. CDR3 coding DNA: TGCAGTGCAAATCAGGGGGCGCCTGGCTATGGCTACACCTTC. It translates to CSANQGAPGYGYTF.

In its sample, this clonotype was seen many times. The chain employs TRBV30 and TRBJ1-6; D unresolved. The germline gives CDR1 GTSNPN, CDR2 SVGIG (reference sequence). CDR3 size: 13 residues. V lost 4 bases and J lost 7, with 11 bases in between. CDR3 bases: TGTGCCTGGAATCTTAACCGAAATTCACCCCTCCACTTT. This sequence encodes CAWNLNRNSPLHF.

The chain uses TRBV3-1 and TRBJ2-1; no definite D call. Germline CDR1 and CDR2: LGHDT and YNNKEL (reference sequence). The CDR3 covers 12 residues. V lost 1 base, J lost 11 bases, and 9 bases lay in between. CDR3 in DNA: TGTGCCAGCAGCCAAGCAGGTGGGCAGCAGTTCTTC. Residues: CASSQAGGQQFF.

J is TRBJ1-4 and V is TRBV2, with 9 positions matching TRBD1. The V and J ends lost 6 bases and 8 bases, in that order; junction bases with no gene match: 7. The CDR3 loop spans 14 amino acids. Germline V gene data show CDR1 as SNHLY and CDR2 as FYNNEI. For the CDR3, the DNA is TGTGCCAGCAGAACCGGGACAGGGAGCGAAAAACTGTTTTTT. Its translation: CASRTGTGSEKLFF. The full variable domain, in which reference TRBV2 and TRBJ1-4 provide the parts outside the CDR3, is EPEVTQTPSHQVTQMGQEVILRCVPISNHLYFYWYRQILGQKVEFLVSFYNNEISEKSEIFDDQFSVERPDGSNFTLKIRSTKLEDSAMYFCASRTGTGSEKLFFGSGTQLSVL.

At least ten counts were recorded for this clonotype. This chain uses TRBV18 with TRBJ2-1; possibly TRBD2 for D (5 bases). This CDR3 spans 15 amino acids. CDR1 and CDR2 from the germline V gene are KGHSH and LQKENI. The V gene lost 4 bases and the J gene lost 2 bases, with 12 bases spanning the gap. This CDR3 reads CASSQSGSPYNEQFF. The CDR3 bases are TGTGCCAGCTCACAAAGCGGTAGCCCCTACAATGAGCAGTTCTTC. The full variable domain, in which reference TRBV18 and TRBJ2-1 provide the parts outside the CDR3, is NAGVMQNPRHLVRRRGQEARLRCSPMKGHSHVYWYRQLPEEGLKFMVYLQKENIIDESGMPKERFSAEFPKEGPSILRIQQVVRGDSAAYFCASSQSGSPYNEQFFGPGTRLTVL.

CDR3 nucleotide sequence: TGTGCCAGCAGCCAAGGCCCGAGGGCAGACCTCAAAAACATTCAGTACTTC. Translated, it gives CASSQGPRADLKNIQYF. The chain employs TRBV3-1 and TRBJ2-4; tentative D call: TRBD2 (5 bases). The germline V and J ends were trimmed by 1 base and 3 bases, with 16 bases remaining between them. The CDR3 has 17 residues. The germline V gene has CDR1 LGHDT and CDR2 YNNKEL (reference sequence). Filled out from reference TRBV3-1 and TRBJ2-4, the complete variable domain reads DTAVSQTPKYLVTQMGNDKSIKCEQNLGHDTMYWYKQDSKKFLKIMFSYNNKELIINETVPNRFSPKSPDKAHLNLHINSLELGDSAVYFCASSQGPRADLKNIQYFGAGTRLSVL.

This clonotype was counted ten times or more. The J gene is TRBJ2-7, the V gene TRBV7-9; no clear D gene. The CDR3 runs 12 residues. Between the trimmed V and J ends, which lost 5 bases and 4 bases, there was a span of 9 bases. Germline-derived CDR1 and CDR2 are SEHNR and FQNEAQ (reference sequence). CDR3 nucleotide sequence: TGTGCCAGCAGCCCCTGGGGTTACGAGCAGTACTTC. This translates into CASSPWGYEQYF. Looking up the rest from reference TRBV7-9 and TRBJ2-7 gives the full variable domain: DTGVSQNPRHKITKRGQNVTFRCDPISEHNRLYWYRQTLGQGPEFLTYFQNEAQLEKSRLLSDRFSAERPKGSFSTLEIQRTEQGDSAMYLCASSPWGYEQYFGPGTRLTVT.

The V and J genes are TRBV18 and TRBJ2-7; TRBD1 aligns across 9 bases. Germline values: CDR1 KGHSH, CDR2 LQKENI. The CDR3 sequence is 15 residues long. Trimming cost V 2 bases and J 2 bases; bases outside gene matches: 4. CDR3 in DNA: TGTGCCAGCTCACCAGGGGGACAGGGCACCTACGAGCAGTACTTC. Translation gives CASSPGGQGTYEQYF.

The DNA of the CDR3 is TGCAGTGCTGCCTCCGGGACTAGGGACGAGCAGTACTTC. This translates into CSAASGTRDEQYF. The chain joins TRBV20-1 to TRBJ2-7, with TRBD2 matching 8 bases. Germline CDR1 and CDR2: DFQATT and SNEGSKA (reference sequence). The CDR3 is made up of 13 amino acids. V shed 5 bases, J shed 5 bases, and the junction held 8 bases outside the gene matches.

The chain recombines TRBV6-1 with TRBJ2-1; no clear D gene. The ends were cut back, 1 base at V and 6 bases at J, with 7 bases in the middle. Looked up from germline, CDR1 is MNHNS and CDR2 is SASEGT. CDR3 length: 13 residues. The CDR3 loop reads CASSEGGGNEQFF. DNA for the CDR3: TGTGCCAGCAGTGAAGGCGGCGGCAATGAGCAGTTCTTC.

V usage is TRBV7-2 and J usage is TRBJ1-4, with no clear D. The germline V gene encodes CDR1 SGHTA and CDR2 FQGNSA. The CDR3 consists of 15 residues. V lost 5 bases and J 8 bases, leaving 18 bases between the germline ends. The CDR3 bases are TGTGCCAGCAGCCCCACCCCGTTTCAGCGAGAAAAACTGTTTTTT. Amino acid sequence: CASSPTPFQREKLFF.

The sample holds a few counts of this clonotype. The V and J genes are TRBV5-1 and TRBJ2-1; D uncertain. In germline, CDR1 is SGHRS, CDR2 YFSETQ. This CDR3 contains 13 residues. The germline V and J ends were trimmed by 1 base and 5 bases, with 7 bases remaining between them. The CDR3, as DNA: TGCGCCAGCAGCTTGAGAACAGACAATGAGCAGTTCTTC. Residues: CASSLRTDNEQFF.

The rearrangement links TRBV7-6 to TRBJ2-5, with 8 positions matching TRBD1. Germline V gene data show CDR1 as SGHVS and CDR2 as FNYEAQ. The CDR3 is 15 amino acids. V shed 1 base and J 5 bases; nucleotides not matched to a gene: 6. For the CDR3, the DNA is TGTGCCAGCAGCTTAGAAGGACAGGGTGGTGAGACCCAGTACTTC. The encoded protein is CASSLEGQGGETQYF.

For this clonotype: Since a much larger clone is just one base distant, this may be a read error. The V call is TRBV20-1, the J call TRBJ2-2; 10 nucleotides match TRBD1. The CDR3 has 15 residues. Germline V lookup: CDR1 DFQATT, CDR2 SNEGSKA (reference sequence). The CDR3, as DNA: TGCAGTGCTACCCGGGACAGGGGTGTCACCGGGGAGCAGTTTTTT. It encodes CSATRDRGVTGEQFF.

This clonotype was counted only a few times. The chain has TRBV5-1 and TRBJ2-1; 8 bases fit TRBD2. The V gene's germline CDR1 is SGHRS and CDR2 YFSETQ. This CDR3 region has 15 residues. After removal of 7 bases from V and 2 bases from J, the junction contained 8 bases not matched to a gene. CDR3 sequence reads: CASDPGRGTYNEQFF. As DNA, the CDR3 is TGCGCCAGCGACCCCGGGAGGGGAACCTACAATGAGCAGTTCTTC.

This clonotype came up a few times. The chain uses TRBV7-9 and TRBJ1-1, with D possibly TRBD1 on 5 matching bases. V gave up 1 base and J gave up 9 bases, with 9 bases separating them. The CDR3 loop spans 12 amino acids. Germline V gene data show CDR1 as SEHNR and CDR2 as FQNEAQ (reference sequence). This CDR3 reads CASSLEGTKAFF. In nucleotides, the CDR3 is TGTGCCAGCAGCTTAGAGGGGACTAAAGCTTTCTTT.